This T cell receptor (beta chain) was sequenced during a study of tumor and adjacent non-tumor tissue in lung cancer. Germline CDR1 is MDHEN and CDR2 is SYDVKM. The CDR3 length is 12 residues. The template was RNA from unsorted bulk tissue. This non-tumor lung sample came from over 3 cm beyond the tumor edge. Regarding this clonotype: A clone one base away is much larger, so this may be a read error.

TCRbeta libraries were built with three rounds of nested PCR, modified from ARM-PCR. TCRdb re-called the multiplex PCR reads through MiXCR, storing one row per CDR3 protein. The table records about 67,000 distinct CDR3 sequences, more than 65% of them present only once. The chain uses TRBV28 and TRBJ2-5, with D possibly called TRBD1 or TRBD2 (5 bases each). The sequence was obtained from a man aged 60-69 years with non-small cell lung cancer. The material sequenced was distant non-tumor lung tissue. The CDR3 region is CANSSEGETQYF. The CDR3 DNA follows: TGTGCCAACAGTTCTGAGGGGGAGACCCAGTACTTC.